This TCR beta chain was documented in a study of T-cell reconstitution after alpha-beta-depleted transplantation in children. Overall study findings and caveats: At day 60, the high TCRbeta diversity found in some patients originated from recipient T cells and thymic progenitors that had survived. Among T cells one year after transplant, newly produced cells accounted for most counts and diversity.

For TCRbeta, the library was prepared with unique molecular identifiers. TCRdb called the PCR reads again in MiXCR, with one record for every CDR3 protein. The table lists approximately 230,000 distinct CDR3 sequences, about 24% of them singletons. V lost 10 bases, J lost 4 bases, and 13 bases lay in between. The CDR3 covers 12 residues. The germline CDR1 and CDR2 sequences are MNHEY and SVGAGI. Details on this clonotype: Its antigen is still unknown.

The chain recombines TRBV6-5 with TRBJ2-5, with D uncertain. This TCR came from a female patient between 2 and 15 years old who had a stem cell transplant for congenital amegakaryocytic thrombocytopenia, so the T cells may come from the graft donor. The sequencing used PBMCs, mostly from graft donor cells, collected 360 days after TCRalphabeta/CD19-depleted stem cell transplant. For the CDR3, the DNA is TGTGCCACCACGGAGTGGGGAGAGACCCAGTACTTC. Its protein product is CATTEWGETQYF.